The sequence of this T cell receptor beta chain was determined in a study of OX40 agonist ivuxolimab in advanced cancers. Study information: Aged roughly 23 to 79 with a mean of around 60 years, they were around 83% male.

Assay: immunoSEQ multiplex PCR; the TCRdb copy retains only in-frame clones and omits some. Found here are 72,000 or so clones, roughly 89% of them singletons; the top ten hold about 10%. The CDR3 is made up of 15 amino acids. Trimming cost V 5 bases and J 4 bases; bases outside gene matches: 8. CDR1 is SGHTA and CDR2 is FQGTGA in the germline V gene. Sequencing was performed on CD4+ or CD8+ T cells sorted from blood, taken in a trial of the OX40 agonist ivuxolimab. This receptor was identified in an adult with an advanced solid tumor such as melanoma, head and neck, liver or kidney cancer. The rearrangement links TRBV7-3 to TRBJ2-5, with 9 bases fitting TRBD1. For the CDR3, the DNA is TGTGCCAGCAGCGTGACAGGGGGATTGGGAGAGACCCAGTACTTC. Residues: CASSVTGGLGETQYF.